This T cell receptor beta chain derives from a study of T cells in Graves' hyperthyroidism and ophthalmopathy. This clonotype was detected many times. Authors of the study amplified TCR beta CDR3 regions from RNA transcripts. RT-PCR in the first round (using the HTBI primer set) targeted the TCR CDR3. TCRdb independently ran MiXCR on the multiplex PCR reads; one entry per CDR3 protein. Of 610,000 or so distinct CDR3 sequences in the sample, roughly 50% were seen once. This CDR3 region has 13 residues. V lost 3 bases and J 4 bases, leaving 9 bases between the germline ends. From germline, CDR1 is ENHRY and CDR2 SYGVKD.

The V call is TRBV10-3, the J call TRBJ1-2; a weak D match, TRBD1 (5 bases). Source material: peripheral blood or thyroid tissue (not recorded which). The clonotype originates from a woman younger than 30 with Graves' hyperthyroidism. CDR3 coding DNA: TGTGCCATCAGTGACCAGGGACCCTATGGCTACACCTTC. As protein: CAISDQGPYGYTF.